This T cell receptor beta chain emerged from a study of response to subunit inactivated influenza vaccine. This clonotype was detected a few times. Germline assignment: CDR1 SGHRS and CDR2 YFSETQ. The CDR3 totals 18 residues. With 1 base removed from V and 8 bases from J, the gap between germline ends came to 24 bases. A single record per CDR3 protein comes from TCRdb applying MiXCR to the RT-PCR reads. The table lists more than 550,000 distinct CDR3 sequences, approximately 12% of them singletons. This clonotype was sampled from a man aged 50-59 years who received an inactivated influenza vaccine. The source material was PBMCs from blood, sampled on the day of vaccination. This chain joins TRBV5-1 and TRBJ2-2, with D unclear. Written as DNA, the CDR3 is TGCGCCAGCAGCTTGTATCGCCCCCTAGAGCAGGTCTCTGGGGAGCTGTTTTTT. Translated, it gives CASSLYRPLEQVSGELFF. Full variable domain (rest looked up from reference TRBV5-1 and TRBJ2-2): KAGVTQTPRYLIKTRGQQVTLSCSPISGHRSVSWYQQTPGQGLQFLFEYFSETQRNKGNFPGRFSGRQFSNSRSEMNVSTLELGDSALYLCASSLYRPLEQVSGELFFGEGSRLTVL.